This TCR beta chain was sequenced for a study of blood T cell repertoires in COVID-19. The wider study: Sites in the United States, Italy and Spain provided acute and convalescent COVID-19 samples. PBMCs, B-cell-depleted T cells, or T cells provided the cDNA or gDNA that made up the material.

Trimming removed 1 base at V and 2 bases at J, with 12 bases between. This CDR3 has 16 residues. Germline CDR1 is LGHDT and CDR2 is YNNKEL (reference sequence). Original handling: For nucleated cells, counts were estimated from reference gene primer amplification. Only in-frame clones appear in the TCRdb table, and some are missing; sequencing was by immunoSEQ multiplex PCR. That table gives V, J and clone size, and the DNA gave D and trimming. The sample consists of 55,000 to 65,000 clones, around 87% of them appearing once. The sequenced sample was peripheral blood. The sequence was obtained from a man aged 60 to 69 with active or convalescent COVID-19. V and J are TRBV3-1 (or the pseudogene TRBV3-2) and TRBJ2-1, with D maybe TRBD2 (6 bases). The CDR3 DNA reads TGTGCCAGCAGCCAAGGTCGGCGGGATCCCTACAATGAGCAGTTCTTC. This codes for CASSQGRRDPYNEQFF.